Shown below are 32 T cell receptor beta chains from a single sample sequenced in a study of PD-1 blockade in classical Hodgkin lymphoma. Every one of the patients relapsed after autologous stem cell transplantation (brentuximab vedotin exposure was variable). The protocol was immunoSEQ multiplex PCR, while the TCRdb copy is restricted to in-frame clones and leaves out a portion. The sample carries 95,000 to 100,000 clones, around nine tenths recorded once. The material sequenced was peripheral blood mononuclear cells (PBMCs), taken before the second cycle of nivolumab. The source is a human donor with classical Hodgkin lymphoma.

The chain couples TRBV19 to TRBJ1-1; TRBD1 agrees at 10 bases. This CDR3 comprises 15 residues. V lost 5 bases to trimming and J lost 5 bases; unmatched junction nucleotides: 8. Germline V gene lookup returns CDR1 LNHDA and CDR2 SQIVND (reference sequence). The CDR3 sequence: CASSPRQGAGTEAFF. In DNA form, the CDR3 reads TGTGCCAGTAGTCCAAGACAGGGGGCGGGGACTGAAGCTTTCTTT.

The rearrangement links TRBV27 to TRBJ1-1, with 9 bases that match TRBD1. V lost 5 bases and J lost 1; bases outside the gene matches: 11. Germline V CDR1 and CDR2: MNHEY, SMNVEV (reference sequence). The CDR3 consists of 17 residues. The chain's CDR3 is CASSASRDRAKNTEAFF. CDR3 DNA sequence: TGTGCCAGCAGTGCGTCCCGGGACAGGGCCAAGAACACTGAAGCTTTCTTT.

This chain's CDR3 is CATSPHSGRPYGYTF. The CDR3 DNA is TGTGCCACCAGCCCTCACTCGGGGAGGCCCTATGGCTACACCTTC. The V call is TRBV15, the J call TRBJ1-2; the D is unclear. The CDR3 loop spans 15 amino acids. Per the germline V gene, CDR1 is LNHNV and CDR2 is YYDKDF (reference sequence). V was cut by 5 bases and J by 4 bases, with 17 bases left in between. The whole variable domain, remainder taken from reference TRBV15 and TRBJ1-2, is DAMVIQNPRYQVTQFGKPVTLSCSQTLNHNVMYWYQQKSSQAPKLLFHYYDKDFNNEADTPDNFQSRRPNTSFCFLDIRSPGLGDTAMYLCATSPHSGRPYGYTFGSGTRLTVV.

The rearrangement links TRBV5-1 to TRBJ2-1; the D is unclear. CDR1 and CDR2 (germline): SGHRS, YFSETQ. The CDR3 is 15 amino acids. Between the trimmed V and J ends, which lost 4 bases and 0 bases, there was a span of 11 bases. CDR3 sequence reads: CASSTDQFSYNEQFF. The DNA for the CDR3 is TGCGCCAGCAGCACAGACCAATTCTCCTACAATGAGCAGTTCTTC.

This clone is a singleton in its sample. The genes are TRBV5-6 and TRBJ1-3; no firm D call. Looked up from germline, CDR1 is SGHDT and CDR2 is YYEEEE. V lost 3 bases, J lost 0 bases, and 10 bases lay in between. There are 15 residues in the CDR3. CDR3 loop: CASSSGWGSGNTIYF. The CDR3, as DNA: TGTGCCAGCAGCTCGGGCTGGGGCTCTGGAAACACCATATATTTT.

This clone was seen once. V gene TRBV6-4 combines with J gene TRBJ1-5, with 8 bases identical to TRBD1. The germline V gene encodes CDR1 MRHNA and CDR2 SNTAGT. This CDR3 spans 20 amino acids. J gave up 4 bases and V 0 bases, and 17 bases lay outside the gene matches. CDR3 in amino acids: CASSDSSGQGLEYPNQPQHF. The CDR3 nucleotides are TGTGCCAGCAGTGACTCCAGCGGACAGGGCCTCGAATATCCGAATCAGCCCCAGCATTTT.

V gene TRBV28 combines with J gene TRBJ1-4; no definite D call. Between the trimmed V and J ends, which lost 6 bases and 0 bases, there was a span of 11 bases. Germline V gene lookup returns CDR1 MDHEN and CDR2 SYDVKM. This CDR3 has 15 residues. As DNA, the CDR3 is TGTGCCAGCAGGAGATACGGGGCAACTAATGAAAAACTGTTTTTT. This gives the protein CASRRYGATNEKLFF. Together with reference TRBV28 and TRBJ1-4, the CDR3 gives the full variable domain: DVKVTQSSRYLVKRTGEKVFLECVQDMDHENMFWYRQDPGLGLRLIYFSYDVKMKEKGDIPEGYSVSREKKERFSLILESASTNQTSMYLCASRRYGATNEKLFFGSGTQLSVL.

The chain is built from TRBV5-1 and TRBJ2-2; no clear D gene. Trimming removed 4 bases at V and 0 bases at J, with 7 bases between. The CDR3 has 14 amino acids. Germline CDR1 is SGHRS and CDR2 is YFSETQ. The DNA for the CDR3 is TGCGCCAGCAGCCCGGACCCGAACACCGGGGAGCTGTTTTTT. Translation: CASSPDPNTGELFF. Combining the CDR3 with reference TRBV5-1 and TRBJ2-2 gives the whole variable domain KAGVTQTPRYLIKTRGQQVTLSCSPISGHRSVSWYQQTPGQGLQFLFEYFSETQRNKGNFPGRFSGRQFSNSRSEMNVSTLELGDSALYLCASSPDPNTGELFFGEGSRLTVL.

This clone is a singleton in its sample. The V call is TRBV29-1, the J call TRBJ1-4; D might be TRBD1 (6 bases). Germline V gene sequence: CDR1 SQVTM, CDR2 ANQGSEA. The CDR3 totals 18 residues. V was shortened by 1 base and J by 8 bases, with 26 bases between the two germline ends. CDR3 amino acids: CSVEAHRSTGARAEKLFF. The CDR3 DNA follows: TGCAGCGTTGAAGCTCATAGGTCTACGGGGGCCAGGGCCGAAAAACTGTTTTTT.

The chain recombines TRBV7-2 with TRBJ2-7; 9 bases are shared with TRBD2. Losses at the gene ends were 5 bases for V and 2 bases for J; bases not matched to a gene: 10. Per germline, CDR1 SGHTA and CDR2 FQGNSA. The CDR3 sequence is 16 residues long. CDR3 DNA: TGTGCCAGCAGCCCCGGGGGGGCTAGCGGGGCCTACGAGCAGTACTTC. Amino acid sequence: CASSPGGASGAYEQYF.

The sample holds a few counts of this clone. This chain uses TRBV6-5 with TRBJ2-1; D gene uncertain. This CDR3 is built from 14 residues. V was clipped by 3 bases and J by 4 bases, with 10 bases between them. Germline V CDR1 and CDR2: MNHEY, SVGAGI. The CDR3 region has the DNA TGTGCCAGCAGTTATGGCCAGGAGTACAATGAGCAGTTCTTC. Translating gives CASSYGQEYNEQFF.

CDR3 sequence: CASSQDGRSGEKLFF. CDR3 bases: TGCGCCAGCAGCCAAGATGGACGGAGCGGGGAAAAACTGTTTTTT. The chain has TRBV4-3 and TRBJ1-4; unclear D gene. The CDR3 has 15 amino acids. Looked up from germline, CDR1 is LGHNA and CDR2 is YSLEER. Between the trimmed V and J ends, which lost 0 bases and 8 bases, there was a span of 13 bases.

V gene TRBV7-8 combines with J gene TRBJ1-5; 10 nucleotides match TRBD1. The V gene's germline CDR1 is SGHVS and CDR2 FQNEAQ. The CDR3 is 15 amino acids. J gave up 2 bases and V 6 bases, and 4 bases lay outside the gene matches. Here the CDR3 DNA reads TGTGCCAGCAGTCCCGGGACAGGGGGCAATCAGCCCCAGCATTTT. Residues: CASSPGTGGNQPQHF.

CDR3 bases: TGTGCCAGCGTCAGAGGGGACATGAACACTGAAGCTTTCTTT. Translation gives CASVRGDMNTEAFF. The rearrangement links TRBV28 to TRBJ1-1; D is perhaps TRBD1 (6 bases). CDR1 is MDHEN and CDR2 is SYDVKM in the germline V gene. With 8 bases removed from V and 0 bases from J, the gap between germline ends came to 13 bases. The CDR3 runs to 14 residues.

V usage is TRBV6-5 and J usage is TRBJ1-3; D gene unclear. Germline V gene lookup returns CDR1 MNHEY and CDR2 SVGAGI. Trimming left V 1 base short and J 7 bases short, with 8 bases between. The CDR3 runs 13 residues. CDR3 in amino acids: CASSYFHGNTIYF. CDR3 in DNA: TGTGCCAGCAGTTACTTCCACGGGAACACCATATATTTT.

The chain links TRBV7-2 to TRBJ1-1; TRBD1 is a possible D gene (6 bases). CDR3 size: 15 residues. V was shortened by 5 bases and J by 1 base, with 14 bases between the two germline ends. Germline values: CDR1 SGHTA, CDR2 FQGNSA. DNA for the CDR3: TGTGCCAGCAGCGTTGGGGGGGCAAGGAACACTGAAGCTTTCTTT. This encodes CASSVGGARNTEAFF.

V usage is TRBV30 and J usage is TRBJ2-5; D possibly corresponds to TRBD1 (5 bases). The CDR3 has 12 residues. V lost 6 bases to trimming and J lost 4 bases, with 12 bases between them. Germline CDR1 and CDR2: GTSNPN and SVGIG (reference sequence). CDR3 region: CACSQRGETQYF. The DNA of the CDR3 is TGTGCCTGCTCGCAAAGGGGAGAGACCCAGTACTTC.

This CDR3 reads CASSGRTGGYEQYF. CDR3 coding DNA: TGTGCCAGCAGCGGAAGGACAGGGGGATACGAGCAGTACTTC. The chain employs TRBV7-2 and TRBJ2-7; 10 bases align to TRBD1. Unmatched junction bases numbered 5, after V lost 5 bases and J lost 4 bases. This CDR3 comprises 14 residues. Germline assignment: CDR1 SGHTA and CDR2 FQGNSA.

The chain links TRBV2 to TRBJ1-2; a possible D gene is TRBD1 (5 bases). CDR1 is SNHLY, CDR2 FYNNEI, per germline. The V gene lost 1 base and the J gene lost 2 bases, with 11 bases spanning the gap. CDR3 length equals 15 residues. The CDR3 DNA follows: TGTGCCAGCAGTGAAGTCGGGGGAATAAACTATGGCTACACCTTC. Its protein product is CASSEVGGINYGYTF. Filled out from reference TRBV2 and TRBJ1-2, the complete variable domain reads EPEVTQTPSHQVTQMGQEVILRCVPISNHLYFYWYRQILGQKVEFLVSFYNNEISEKSEIFDDQFSVERPDGSNFTLKIRSTKLEDSAMYFCASSEVGGINYGYTFGSGTRLTVV.

CDR3 nucleotide sequence: TGTGCCAGCAGCTTAGGACTAGCGGGGACCACAGATACGCAGTATTTT. This codes for CASSLGLAGTTDTQYF. V gene TRBV7-2 combines with J gene TRBJ2-3, with 11 bases aligning to TRBD2. CDR1 is SGHTA, CDR2 FQGNSA, per germline. The V and J ends lost 1 base and 2 bases, in that order; junction bases with no gene match: 2. The CDR3 is made up of 16 amino acids.

In nucleotides, the CDR3 is TGTGCCAGCAGTTTATCTCGCGGGGGGCCGCTACAGTTCACCGGGGAGCTGTTTTTT. Its protein is CASSLSRGGPLQFTGELFF. The V and J genes are TRBV28 and TRBJ2-2; 8 bases agree with TRBD2. CDR3 length: 19 residues. From germline, CDR1 is MDHEN and CDR2 SYDVKM. Trimming cost V 1 base and J 4 bases; bases outside gene matches: 14.

The rearrangement uses TRBV4-3 and TRBJ2-5; 12 bases are a match to TRBD2. The germline V gene encodes CDR1 LGHNA and CDR2 YSLEER. There are 17 residues in the CDR3. Trimming removed 0 bases from V and 0 bases from J; junction bases left unmatched: 2. In DNA, the CDR3 is TGCGCCAGCAGCCAAGATAGGACTAGCGGGAACCAAGAGACCCAGTACTTC. Amino acid sequence: CASSQDRTSGNQETQYF.

This sequence joins TRBV6-1 and TRBJ1-2, with 9 bases identical to TRBD1. CDR3 length: 14 amino acids. Trimming removed 2 bases from V and 8 bases from J; junction bases left unmatched: 6. Germline loops: CDR1 MNHNS, CDR2 SASEGT. Here the CDR3 reads CASSELDRGKGYTF. CDR3 DNA sequence: TGTGCCAGCAGTGAATTGGACAGGGGCAAAGGCTACACCTTC.

The chain recombines TRBV7-6 with TRBJ2-2; TRBD2 agrees at 12 bases. V was clipped by 0 bases and J by 4 bases; unmatched bases: 3. This CDR3 contains 17 residues. Germline values: CDR1 SGHVS, CDR2 FNYEAQ. Here the CDR3 reads CASSLAASGGATGELFF. CDR3 DNA sequence: TGTGCCAGCAGCTTAGCGGCTAGCGGGGGGGCCACCGGGGAGCTGTTTTTT.

Comments on this clone: The junction departs from germline at one end; a sequencing error may be responsible. The J gene is TRBJ1-2, the V gene TRBV7-2, with 7 bases aligning to TRBD1. This CDR3 is built from 15 residues. Germline-derived CDR1 and CDR2 are SGHTA and FQGNSA. This CDR3 is CASSLGADRVGGYIF. The CDR3 nucleotides are TGTGCCAGCAGCTTAGGCGCCGACAGGGTCGGAGGCTACATCTTC.

The chain couples TRBV5-1 to TRBJ2-7; TRBD1 matches 9 bases. The CDR3 length is 15 residues. J gave up 5 bases and V 4 bases, and 10 bases lay outside the gene matches. Per germline, CDR1 SGHRS and CDR2 YFSETQ. This CDR3 reads CASSVGTGRLDEQYF. The CDR3, as DNA: TGCGCCAGCAGCGTAGGGACAGGGAGGTTGGACGAGCAGTACTTC. The full variable domain, rest sourced from reference TRBV5-1 and TRBJ2-7, is KAGVTQTPRYLIKTRGQQVTLSCSPISGHRSVSWYQQTPGQGLQFLFEYFSETQRNKGNFPGRFSGRQFSNSRSEMNVSTLELGDSALYLCASSVGTGRLDEQYFGPGTRLTVT.

This rearrangement joins TRBV30 to TRBJ1-4; perhaps TRBD1 as D (6 bases). Germline CDR1 GTSNPN, CDR2 SVGIG (reference sequence). V gave up 3 bases and J gave up 6 bases, with 14 bases separating them. This CDR3 spans 14 amino acids. The CDR3 loop reads CAWSDQGIDEKLFF. CDR3 nucleotide sequence: TGTGCCTGGAGCGATCAGGGGATTGATGAAAAACTGTTTTTT.

The gene calls are TRBV9 and TRBJ2-7, with 11 bases aligning to TRBD2. The CDR3 runs to 14 residues. Trimming cost V 4 bases and J 5 bases; bases outside gene matches: 5. Germline loops: CDR1 SGDLS, CDR2 YYNGEE. The CDR3 sequence: CASSFSGGAHEQYF. CDR3 bases: TGTGCCAGCAGCTTTAGCGGGGGGGCCCACGAGCAGTACTTC.

This sequence joins TRBV9 and TRBJ2-7; 9 nucleotides align to TRBD2. The germline V gene encodes CDR1 SGDLS and CDR2 YYNGEE. This CDR3 is built from 15 residues. V lost 3 bases to trimming and J lost 1 base; unmatched junction nucleotides: 5. The CDR3 is CASSASGGLSYEQYF. CDR3 bases: TGTGCCAGCAGCGCCAGCGGGGGGCTTTCCTACGAGCAGTACTTC.

This sequence joins TRBV7-2 and TRBJ2-3; D unclear. V was cut by 5 bases and J by 7 bases, with 10 bases left in between. The CDR3 totals 12 residues. Germline V gene sequence: CDR1 SGHTA, CDR2 FQGNSA. The CDR3 reads CASSDPPNTQYF. CDR3 nucleotides: TGTGCCAGCAGCGACCCCCCAAATACGCAGTATTTT.

The CDR3 nucleotides read TGTGCCAGCAGTCAATTTCAGGAAGCTTTCTTT. Protein sequence: CASSQFQEAFF. The chain links TRBV14 to TRBJ1-1; no clear D gene. CDR1 is SGHDN and CDR2 is FVKESK in the germline V gene. Trimming stripped 6 bases from V and 8 bases from J, with 10 bases between. The CDR3 loop spans 11 amino acids.

This chain connects TRBV18 to TRBJ2-7; 11 positions agree with TRBD2. Per the germline V gene, CDR1 is KGHSH and CDR2 is LQKENI. The CDR3 loop spans 18 amino acids. The ends lost 10 bases at V and 2 bases at J; junction bases unmatched: 19. CDR3 nucleotides: TGTGCCACCTCCCGGTCTAGCGGGGGGTCAACCTTACCCTACGAGCAGTACTTC. Its translation is CATSRSSGGSTLPYEQYF.